The 6 T cell receptor beta chains in this list originate from one sample, sequenced in a study of response to subunit inactivated influenza vaccine. TCRdb reprocessed the RT-PCR reads via MiXCR and lists one record per CDR3 protein. Here the sample spans about 800,000 distinct CDR3 sequences, around 20% being singletons. The starting material was PBMCs from blood, obtained 4 to 6 days after vaccination. Source of these receptors: a man between 50 and 59 years old who received an inactivated influenza vaccine.

The table lists this clonotype with a few counts. This CDR3 reads CAISEIQGGNYGYTF. The DNA of the CDR3 is TGTGCCATCAGTGAGATACAGGGGGGCAACTATGGCTACACCTTC. This chain links TRBV10-3 with TRBJ1-2; TRBD1 matches 8 bases. The CDR3 totals 15 residues. The V gene's germline CDR1 is ENHRY and CDR2 SYGVKD. Unmatched junction bases numbered 4, after V lost 2 bases and J lost 2 bases.

This clonotype was seen a few times. The chain is built from TRBV20-1 and TRBJ1-2; the D gene is possibly TRBD1 (5 bases). This CDR3 contains 14 residues. Germline V gene lookup returns CDR1 DFQATT and CDR2 SNEGSKA (reference sequence). V lost 7 bases, J lost 0 bases, and 15 bases lay in between. The CDR3 loop is CSGTKEQSNYGYTF. In DNA form, the CDR3 reads TGCAGTGGGACAAAGGAACAGTCTAACTATGGCTACACCTTC.

The chain recombines TRBV2 with TRBJ2-3; D is undetermined. The V gene lost 2 bases and the J gene lost 3 bases, with 12 bases spanning the gap. Germline-derived CDR1 and CDR2 are SNHLY and FYNNEI. CDR3 size: 15 residues. For the CDR3, the DNA is TGTGCCAGCAGTGAAAGGCAACAGTTAACAGATACGCAGTATTTT. This translates into CASSERQQLTDTQYF.

This chain joins TRBV20-1 and TRBJ2-1, with D tentatively TRBD1 or TRBD2 (6 bases each). This CDR3 comprises 14 residues. V lost 5 bases to trimming and J lost 10 bases, with 21 bases between them. The germline CDR1 and CDR2 sequences are DFQATT and SNEGSKA (reference sequence). The CDR3 is CSAQDPGAPREQFF. The CDR3, as DNA: TGCAGTGCTCAGGACCCGGGGGCTCCCCGGGAGCAGTTCTTC.

This clonotype was seen only a few times. The CDR3 coding sequence is TGCGCCAGCAGCTGGGTAGGCGGCGAAAGAGAGCAGTTCTTC. Translation gives CASSWVGGEREQFF. The chain employs TRBV5-1 and TRBJ2-1; D gene uncertain. This CDR3 comprises 14 residues. The V end lost 3 bases, the J end lost 10 bases, and 17 bases lay between the germline ends. CDR1 and CDR2 from the germline V gene are SGHRS and YFSETQ.

This sequence joins TRBV20-1 and TRBJ1-5, with a weak D call TRBD1 (6 bases). V lost 0 bases to trimming and J lost 6 bases, with 15 bases between them. The V gene's germline CDR1 is DFQATT and CDR2 SNEGSKA (reference sequence). The CDR3 runs to 15 residues. DNA of the CDR3: TGCAGTGCTAGAGATGGGTACAGGGCAGGTCAGCCCCAGCATTTT. It codes for CSARDGYRAGQPQHF.